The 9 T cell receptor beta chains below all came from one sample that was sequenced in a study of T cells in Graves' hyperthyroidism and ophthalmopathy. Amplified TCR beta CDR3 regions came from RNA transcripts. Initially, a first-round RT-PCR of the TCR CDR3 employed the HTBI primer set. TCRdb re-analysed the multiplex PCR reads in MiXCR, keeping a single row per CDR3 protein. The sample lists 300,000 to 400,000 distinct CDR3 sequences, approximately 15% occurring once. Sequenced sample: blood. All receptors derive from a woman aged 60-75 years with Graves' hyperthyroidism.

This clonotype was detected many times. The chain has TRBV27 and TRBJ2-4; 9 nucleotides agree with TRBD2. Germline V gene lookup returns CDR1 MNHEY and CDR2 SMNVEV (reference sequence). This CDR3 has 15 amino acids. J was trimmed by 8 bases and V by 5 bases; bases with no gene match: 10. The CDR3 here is CASSGTSRWGDIQYF. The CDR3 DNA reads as TGTGCCAGCAGTGGGACTAGCAGGTGGGGGGACATTCAGTACTTC.

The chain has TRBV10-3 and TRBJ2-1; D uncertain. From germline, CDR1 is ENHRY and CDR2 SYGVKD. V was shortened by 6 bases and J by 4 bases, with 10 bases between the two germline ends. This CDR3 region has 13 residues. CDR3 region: CAISAIGYNEQFF. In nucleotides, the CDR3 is TGTGCCATCAGCGCGATAGGATACAATGAGCAGTTCTTC.

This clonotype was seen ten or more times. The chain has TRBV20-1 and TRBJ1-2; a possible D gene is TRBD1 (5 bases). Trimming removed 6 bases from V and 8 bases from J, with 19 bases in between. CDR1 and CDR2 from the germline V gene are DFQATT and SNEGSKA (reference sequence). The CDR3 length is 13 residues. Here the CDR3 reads CSARMPDGAGYTF. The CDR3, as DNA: TGCAGTGCCCGGATGCCCGATGGGGCGGGCTACACCTTC.

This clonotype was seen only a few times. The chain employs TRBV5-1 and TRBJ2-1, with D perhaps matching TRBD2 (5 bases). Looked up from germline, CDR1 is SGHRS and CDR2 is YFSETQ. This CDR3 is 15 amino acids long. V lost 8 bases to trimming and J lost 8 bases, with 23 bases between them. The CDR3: CASKISGTSPDEQFF. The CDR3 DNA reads TGCGCCAGTAAGATCAGCGGCACCAGCCCCGATGAGCAGTTCTTC.

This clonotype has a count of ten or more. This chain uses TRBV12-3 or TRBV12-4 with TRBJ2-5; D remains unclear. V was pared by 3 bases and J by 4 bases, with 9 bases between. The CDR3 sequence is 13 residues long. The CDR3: CASSFAGGETQYF. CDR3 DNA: TGTGCCAGCAGTTTTGCCGGCGGAGAGACCCAGTACTTC.

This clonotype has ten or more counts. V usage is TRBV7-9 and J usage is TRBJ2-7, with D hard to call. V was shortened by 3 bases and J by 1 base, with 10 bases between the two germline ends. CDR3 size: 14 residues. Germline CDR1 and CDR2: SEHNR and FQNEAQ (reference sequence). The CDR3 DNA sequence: TGTGCCAGCAGCTTCTCACAGAGATCCTACGAGCAGTACTTC. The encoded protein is CASSFSQRSYEQYF. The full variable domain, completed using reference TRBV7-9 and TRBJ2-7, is DTGVSQNPRHKITKRGQNVTFRCDPISEHNRLYWYRQTLGQGPEFLTYFQNEAQLEKSRLLSDRFSAERPKGSFSTLEIQRTEQGDSAMYLCASSFSQRSYEQYFGPGTRLTVT.

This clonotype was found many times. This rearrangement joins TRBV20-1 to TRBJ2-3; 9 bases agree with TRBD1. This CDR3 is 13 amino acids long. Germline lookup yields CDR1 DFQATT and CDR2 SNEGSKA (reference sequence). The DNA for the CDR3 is TGCAGGGCCCCGGGACAGGGAACAGATACGCAGTATTTT. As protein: CRAPGQGTDTQYF.

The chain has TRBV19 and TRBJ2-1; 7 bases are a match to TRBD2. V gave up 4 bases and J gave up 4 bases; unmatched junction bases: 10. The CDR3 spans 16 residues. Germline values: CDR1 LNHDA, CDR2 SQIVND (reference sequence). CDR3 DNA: TGTGCCAGTAGTAGGGGGGGGAGCCCCTTTTACAATGAGCAGTTCTTC. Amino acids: CASSRGGSPFYNEQFF.

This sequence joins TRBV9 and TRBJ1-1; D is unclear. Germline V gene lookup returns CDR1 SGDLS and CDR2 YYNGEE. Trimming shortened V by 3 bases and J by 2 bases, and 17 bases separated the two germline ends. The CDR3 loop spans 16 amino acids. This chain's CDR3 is CASSEWATSGNTEAFF. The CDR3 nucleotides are TGTGCCAGCAGCGAGTGGGCCACCTCAGGAAACACTGAAGCTTTCTTT.